The 28 T cell receptor beta chains below were found in one sample sequenced in a study of cytomegalovirus exposure and HLA in healthy donors. PCR was performed using 60 Vbeta and 13 Jbeta primers. Using immunoSEQ multiplex PCR, the repertoire was profiled, and TCRdb retains in-frame clones only, with some absent. Among about 160,000 clones listed, 85% were seen once. Input material: PBMCs. These receptors came from a boy aged 2 to 9 in good health and CMV-seronegative.

The chain has TRBV18 and TRBJ2-7; 7 bases fit TRBD1. With 0 bases clipped from V and 12 bases from J, the junction kept 8 bases outside the gene matches. This CDR3 comprises 13 residues. Per the germline V gene, CDR1 is KGHSH and CDR2 is LQKENI. The CDR3 nucleotides are TGTGCCAGCTCACCACCGGACAGGCCCCTTTTGTACGTC. Residues: CASSPPDRPLLYV.

The chain uses TRBV28 and TRBJ2-1; possible D gene TRBD1, 6 bases. Deletions cut 8 bases from V and 10 bases from J, with 15 bases between. Germline CDR1 MDHEN, CDR2 SYDVKM. The CDR3 has 12 amino acids. The CDR3 coding sequence is TGTGCCAGCCTCAGGGGCGATCGCGAGCAGTTCTTC. Protein product: CASLRGDREQFF.

The chain joins TRBV27 to TRBJ2-7; 9 bases agree with TRBD1. J lost 4 bases, V lost 7 bases, and 8 bases had no gene match. Germline loops: CDR1 MNHEY, CDR2 SMNVEV (reference sequence). This CDR3 comprises 14 residues. CDR3 loop: CASKWGTGWYEQYF. CDR3 nucleotide sequence: TGTGCCAGCAAATGGGGGACAGGGTGGTACGAGCAGTACTTC.

Ten or more counts support this clone. The gene calls are TRBV6-1 and TRBJ1-1; perhaps TRBD1 as D (5 bases). Germline loops: CDR1 MNHNS, CDR2 SASEGT. The germline V and J ends were trimmed by 3 bases and 3 bases, with 11 bases remaining between them. This CDR3 contains 14 residues. The CDR3 DNA reads TGTGCCAGCAGTGACAGGGTGGGGCACACTGAAGCTTTCTTT. This codes for CASSDRVGHTEAFF.

The V call is TRBV4-2, the J call TRBJ2-4; 9 bases align to TRBD2. The CDR3 length is 16 residues. Germline V lookup: CDR1 LGHNA, CDR2 YNFKEQ. After removal of 3 bases from V and 6 bases from J, the junction contained 9 bases not matched to a gene. This CDR3 reads CASSQWAGGPGNIQYF. The DNA of the CDR3 is TGTGCCAGCAGCCAGTGGGCGGGAGGGCCCGGAAACATTCAGTACTTC.

The chain has TRBV7-2 and TRBJ1-4, with TRBD1 matching over 8 bases. Germline CDR1 is SGHTA and CDR2 is FQGNSA. V shed 1 base, J shed 8 bases, and the junction held 3 bases outside the gene matches. The CDR3 loop spans 14 amino acids. CDR3 DNA: TGTGCCAGCAGCTTAGACAGGGGGGTGGAAAAACTGTTTTTT. Translated: CASSLDRGVEKLFF.

V and J are TRBV5-6 and TRBJ2-3; 12 nucleotides agree with TRBD2. The ends lost 2 bases at V and 2 bases at J; junction bases unmatched: 3. This CDR3 has 16 amino acids. Germline V CDR1 and CDR2: SGHDT, YYEEEE. CDR3 sequence reads: CASSFRLAGVTDTQYF. CDR3 in DNA: TGTGCCAGCAGCTTCAGACTAGCGGGAGTCACAGATACGCAGTATTTT.

CDR3 coding DNA: TGTGCCAGCAGCCCTTGCGACAATTGCCGGGGTCGGGACTATGGCTACACCTTC. Protein: CASSPCDNCRGRDYGYTF. The chain links TRBV7-2 to TRBJ1-2; D is unresolved. The germline gives CDR1 SGHTA, CDR2 FQGNSA. The V end lost 5 bases, the J end lost 3 bases, and 25 bases lay between the germline ends. The CDR3 runs to 18 residues.

The chain joins TRBV6-1 to TRBJ1-5, with D tentatively TRBD1 (5 bases). V was pared by 4 bases and J by 0 bases, with 13 bases between. The CDR3 spans 16 residues. The germline V gene encodes CDR1 MNHNS and CDR2 SASEGT. The CDR3 loop is CASSVRQGFSNQPQHF. The CDR3 DNA sequence: TGTGCCAGCAGTGTCAGGCAGGGTTTTAGCAATCAGCCCCAGCATTTT.

The rearrangement joins TRBV27 to TRBJ1-6, with 7 nucleotides matching TRBD1. CDR3 length: 17 amino acids. Germline V gene data show CDR1 as MNHEY and CDR2 as SMNVEV (reference sequence). V was clipped by 8 bases and J by 7 bases; unmatched bases: 17. The CDR3 DNA follows: TGTGCCAGCCCAGGGGGGACCCTCTCGCACCTCAATTCACCCCTCCACTTT. Encoded protein: CASPGGTLSHLNSPLHF.

This clone was recorded a few times. The rearrangement joins TRBV10-2 to TRBJ1-2, with 10 nucleotides matching TRBD1. Germline CDR1 and CDR2: WSHSY and SAAADI. CDR3 size: 13 residues. V was pared by 2 bases and J by 6 bases, with 0 bases of the junction left unmatched. CDR3 sequence reads: CASSEDRGHGYTF. CDR3 in DNA: TGCGCCAGCAGTGAGGACAGGGGGCATGGCTACACCTTC.

This clone was seen a few times. The chain links TRBV27 to TRBJ2-5; TRBD2 matches 8 bases. Germline V CDR1 and CDR2: MNHEY, SMNVEV (reference sequence). Trimming took 3 bases from V and 4 from J; bases not matched to a gene: 7. The CDR3 extends over 15 amino acids. CDR3 DNA: TGTGCCAGCAGTTTTCTTCCGGGGGGGAGAGAGACCCAGTACTTC. This encodes CASSFLPGGRETQYF.

V usage is TRBV14 and J usage is TRBJ1-4; D may be TRBD1 (6 bases). CDR3 length: 16 residues. The V gene lost 4 bases and the J gene lost 10 bases, with 22 bases spanning the gap. Germline loops: CDR1 SGHDN, CDR2 FVKESK. CDR3 coding DNA: TGTGCCAGCAGCCCAGCCTCCGGGACACAAGATGGAAAACTGTTTTTT. Its translation is CASSPASGTQDGKLFF.

V is TRBV6-1 and J is TRBJ2-5; 7 bases line up with TRBD1. Trimming cost V 4 bases and J 5 bases; bases outside gene matches: 13. CDR1 and CDR2 from the germline V gene are MNHNS and SASEGT. The CDR3 has 16 amino acids. The CDR3 DNA reads TGTGCCAGCAGTGTCCCTTCAACAGGGGATGGTGAGACCCAGTACTTC. Translation gives CASSVPSTGDGETQYF.

The chain is built from TRBV5-1 and TRBJ2-3, with D perhaps matching TRBD2 (5 bases). The germline V gene has CDR1 SGHRS and CDR2 YFSETQ. CDR3 length: 14 residues. Trimming shortened V by 0 bases and J by 1 base, and 6 bases separated the two germline ends. The CDR3 nucleotides read TGCGCCAGCAGCTTGGGAGCGGGCACAGATACGCAGTATTTT. Translating it yields CASSLGAGTDTQYF.

This clone appeared once. The chain recombines TRBV5-1 with TRBJ2-7; TRBD1 might be the D (6 bases). Trimming took off 7 bases at V and 4 bases at J, with 15 bases between the two ends. There are 13 residues in the CDR3. The germline CDR1 and CDR2 sequences are SGHRS and YFSETQ. The CDR3 coding sequence is TGCGCCAGCGGAAAGGACAGTAAATACGAGCAGTACTTC. Encoded protein: CASGKDSKYEQYF.

The chain couples TRBV5-5 to TRBJ2-3; possible D gene TRBD2, 6 bases. Trimming pared 1 base from V and 1 base from J, leaving 13 bases between. CDR3 length equals 16 residues. Germline V gives CDR1 SGHKS, CDR2 YYEKEE (reference sequence). CDR3: CASSLTRRGRTDTQYF. The CDR3 bases are TGTGCCAGCAGCTTGACCCGGCGGGGTCGCACAGATACGCAGTATTTT.

The chain has TRBV9 and TRBJ1-4; D possibly corresponds to TRBD1 (5 bases). The length of the CDR3 is 17 residues. With 0 bases removed from V and 0 bases from J, the gap between germline ends came to 12 bases. Germline V lookup: CDR1 SGDLS, CDR2 YYNGEE. CDR3 amino acids: CASSVVPGWSTNEKLFF. The DNA of the CDR3 is TGTGCCAGCAGCGTAGTGCCAGGGTGGTCAACTAATGAAAAACTGTTTTTT. Full variable domain (outside the CDR3, taken from reference TRBV9 and TRBJ1-4): DSGVTQTPKHLITATGQRVTLRCSPRSGDLSVYWYQQSLDQGLQFLIQYYNGEERAKGNILERFSAQQFPDLHSELNLSSLELGDSALYFCASSVVPGWSTNEKLFFGSGTQLSVL.

The rearrangement joins TRBV7-9 to TRBJ1-2; D is possibly TRBD1 (6 bases). There are 16 residues in the CDR3. The ends were cut back, 5 bases at V and 6 bases at J, with 22 bases in the middle. Germline V lookup: CDR1 SEHNR, CDR2 FQNEAQ (reference sequence). The CDR3 sequence: CASSPSFGGRRNGYTF. CDR3 DNA: TGTGCCAGCAGCCCTTCCTTTGGGGGCAGAAGGAATGGCTACACCTTC.

The genes are TRBV29-1 and TRBJ1-2; D is unresolved. Germline V CDR1 and CDR2: SQVTM, ANQGSEA. This CDR3 is built from 13 residues. V was pared by 0 bases and J by 3 bases, with 8 bases between. For the CDR3, the DNA is TGCAGCGTTGAAGATAGCCGTCACTATGGCTACACCTTC. This gives the protein CSVEDSRHYGYTF.

The V call is TRBV27, the J call TRBJ1-1; possibly TRBD1 for D (6 bases). The germline gives CDR1 MNHEY, CDR2 SMNVEV (reference sequence). V lost 2 bases and J lost 6, with 10 bases in between. The CDR3 loop spans 13 amino acids. The CDR3 sequence is CASSLLEGAEAFF. CDR3 sequence (DNA): TGTGCCAGCAGTTTACTTGAGGGGGCTGAAGCTTTCTTT.

The table lists this clone with a few counts. The CDR3 spells CASSARDRSTEAFF. The CDR3 DNA follows: TGTGCCAGCAGTGCCCGGGACAGGAGCACTGAAGCTTTCTTT. The chain employs TRBV6-1 and TRBJ1-1; 8 bases match TRBD1. The CDR3 contains 14 residues. Germline V gives CDR1 MNHNS, CDR2 SASEGT. The V and J ends lost 4 bases and 4 bases, in that order; junction bases with no gene match: 5.

The chain uses TRBV30 and TRBJ2-1; TRBD2 agrees at 9 bases. CDR3 length equals 16 residues. The germline CDR1 and CDR2 sequences are GTSNPN and SVGIG (reference sequence). V lost 3 bases, J lost 2 bases, and 8 bases stayed unmatched. CDR3 loop: CAWSPRTSGPYNEQFF. CDR3 DNA sequence: TGTGCCTGGAGCCCCCGAACTAGCGGGCCCTACAATGAGCAGTTCTTC.

The chain has TRBV6-5 and TRBJ2-2, with 7 bases aligning to TRBD2. The germline gives CDR1 MNHEY, CDR2 SVGAGI. The CDR3 totals 14 residues. V was pared by 5 bases and J by 6 bases, with 6 bases of the junction left unmatched. CDR3 sequence (DNA): TGTGCCAGCAGTGCGGGGGAAATCGCCGGGGAGCTGTTTTTT. Protein: CASSAGEIAGELFF.

V gene TRBV6-1 combines with J gene TRBJ2-2; D is possibly TRBD1 (7 bases). In germline, CDR1 is MNHNS, CDR2 SASEGT. The ends were cut back, 5 bases at V and 11 bases at J, with 12 bases in the middle. The CDR3 runs to 12 residues. The CDR3 nucleotides read TGTGCCAGCAGTCGGGGGACAGCCGAGCTGTTTTTT. Translating it yields CASSRGTAELFF.

This chain connects TRBV7-3 to TRBJ2-5, with 8 bases fitting TRBD2. The germline V gene has CDR1 SGHTA and CDR2 FQGTGA. Trimming cost V 4 bases and J 0 bases; bases outside gene matches: 4. CDR3 size: 15 residues. CDR3 nucleotide sequence: TGTGCCAGCAGCTCGGGGGGGGGATACCAAGAGACCCAGTACTTC. It encodes CASSSGGGYQETQYF.

About this clone itself: One end of the junction varies from germline; a read error may be responsible. The chain uses TRBV7-9 and TRBJ1-2; D unclear. CDR1 is SEHNR, CDR2 FQNEAQ, per germline (reference sequence). The CDR3 is made up of 12 amino acids. The CDR3 coding sequence is TGTTCCAGCAGCCGGTCGGACTATGGCTACACCTTC. It encodes CSSSRSDYGYTF.

The V call is TRBV20-1, the J call TRBJ2-7; no reliable D call. From germline, CDR1 is DFQATT and CDR2 SNEGSKA (reference sequence). The V and J ends lost 5 bases and 5 bases respectively, with 10 bases between them. This CDR3 region has 11 residues. Here the CDR3 DNA reads TGCAGTGCTCTCCCAACTCACGAGCAGTACTTC. This codes for CSALPTHEQYF.